The sequence of this T cell receptor (beta chain) was determined in a study of CD8 T cell repertoires and HIV-1 epitope variants. Study information: Enriched T cells were co-cultured with equal numbers of autologous T cell-negative antigen-presenting cells. Notes on the study in general: Nef KF9 drew about five clonotypes and HW9 one, without TAALDMSHF responses.

This CDR3 spans 12 amino acids. V was trimmed by 6 bases and J by 2 bases, leaving 5 bases between them. Germline loops: CDR1 MNHEY, CDR2 SMNVEV (reference sequence). Data came from immunoSEQ multiplex PCR; TCRdb stores just in-frame clones and leaves some out. The sample contains 5,600 or so clones, about 61% of which appear only once. Of note for this clone: Its antigen is as yet unknown.

The sequence was collected from a male donor with HIV. The sample taken for sequencing was cultured CD8+ T cells derived from PBMCs. The chain recombines TRBV27 with TRBJ2-1, with D unclear. The DNA of the CDR3 is TGTGCCAGCAGCACCACCTACAATGAGCAGTTCTTC. Amino acid sequence: CASSTTYNEQFF.